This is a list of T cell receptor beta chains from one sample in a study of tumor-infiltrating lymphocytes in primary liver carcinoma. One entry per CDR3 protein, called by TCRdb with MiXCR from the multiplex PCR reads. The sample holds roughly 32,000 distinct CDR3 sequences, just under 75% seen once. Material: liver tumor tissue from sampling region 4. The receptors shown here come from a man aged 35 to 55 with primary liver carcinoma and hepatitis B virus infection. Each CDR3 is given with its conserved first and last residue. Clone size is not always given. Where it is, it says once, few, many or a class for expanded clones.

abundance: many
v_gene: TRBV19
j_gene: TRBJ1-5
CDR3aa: CASSMGTVSNQPQHF

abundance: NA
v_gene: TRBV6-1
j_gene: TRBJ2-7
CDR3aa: CASSVSTSGRESHEQYF

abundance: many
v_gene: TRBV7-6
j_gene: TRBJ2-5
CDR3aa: CASSLAVQGAGETQYF

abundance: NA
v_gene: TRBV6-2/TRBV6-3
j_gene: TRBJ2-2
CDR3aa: CVSSYSSDTGELLF

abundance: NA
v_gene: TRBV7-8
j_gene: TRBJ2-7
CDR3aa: CANGLSVQYEQYF

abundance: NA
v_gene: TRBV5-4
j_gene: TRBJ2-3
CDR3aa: CASSLGAIRTDTQYF

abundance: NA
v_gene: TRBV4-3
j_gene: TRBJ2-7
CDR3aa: CASSQDSHPNYEQYF

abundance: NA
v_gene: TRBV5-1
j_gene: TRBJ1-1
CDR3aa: CASNPPWGTMNTEAFF

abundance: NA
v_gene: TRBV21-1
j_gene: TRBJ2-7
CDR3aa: CANSPPNLSGTGSYEQYF

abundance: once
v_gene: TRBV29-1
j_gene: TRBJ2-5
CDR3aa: CSVEVSQHETQYF

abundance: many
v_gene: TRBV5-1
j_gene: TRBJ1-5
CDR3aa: CASSWGEQGVNQPQHF

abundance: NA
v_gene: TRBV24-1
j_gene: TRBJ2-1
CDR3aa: CATSELQGELFF

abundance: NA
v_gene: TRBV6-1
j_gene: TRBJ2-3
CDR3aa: CACSDWVDTQYF

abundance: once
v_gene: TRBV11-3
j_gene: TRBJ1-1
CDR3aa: CASSLAVNTEATF

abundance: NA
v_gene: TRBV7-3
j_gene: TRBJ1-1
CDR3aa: CASSLQKNAEASF

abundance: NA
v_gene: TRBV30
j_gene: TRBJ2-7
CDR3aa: CVWSVNRVWEQYF

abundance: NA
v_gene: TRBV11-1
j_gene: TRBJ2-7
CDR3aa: CASGLTESGEYEQHF

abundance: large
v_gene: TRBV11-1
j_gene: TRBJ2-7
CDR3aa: CASSSSRDSSYEQYF

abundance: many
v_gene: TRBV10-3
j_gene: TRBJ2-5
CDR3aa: CAISEDQGLETQYF

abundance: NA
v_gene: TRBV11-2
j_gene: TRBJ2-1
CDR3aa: CASSFDREQFF

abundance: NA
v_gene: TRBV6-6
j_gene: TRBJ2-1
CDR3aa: CVSSLWAHNEQFF

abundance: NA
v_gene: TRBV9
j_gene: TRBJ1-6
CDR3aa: CAVSVDESPLHF

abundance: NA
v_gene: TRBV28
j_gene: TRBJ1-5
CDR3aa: CASTLYRARLNQPQHF

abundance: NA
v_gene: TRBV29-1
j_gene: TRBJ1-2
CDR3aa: CSLEVNGPGIDYTF

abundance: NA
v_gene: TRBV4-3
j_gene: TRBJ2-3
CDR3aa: CASSQRLAGTGTQYF

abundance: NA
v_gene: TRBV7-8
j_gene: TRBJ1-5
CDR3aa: CASSLGTGESQPQHF

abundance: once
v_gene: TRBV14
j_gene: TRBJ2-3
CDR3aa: CASTPGTSGRIWRDTQYF

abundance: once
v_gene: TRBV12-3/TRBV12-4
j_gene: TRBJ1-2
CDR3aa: CASTRGQENYDYTF

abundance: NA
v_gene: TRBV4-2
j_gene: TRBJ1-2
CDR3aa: CANSQEWTDDVYIF

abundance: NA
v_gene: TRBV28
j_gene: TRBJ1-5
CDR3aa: CASIPGDGIQPQHF

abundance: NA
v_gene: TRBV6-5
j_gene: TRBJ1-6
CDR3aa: CASRGQGLTGGNTPLHF

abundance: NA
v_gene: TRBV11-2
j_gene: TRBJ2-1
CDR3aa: CTSSFSGPLDNEQFF

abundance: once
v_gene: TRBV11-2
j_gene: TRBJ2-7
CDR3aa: CASSGSRWNEQYF

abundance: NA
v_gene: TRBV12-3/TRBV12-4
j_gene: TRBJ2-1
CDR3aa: CASTRCNEQFF

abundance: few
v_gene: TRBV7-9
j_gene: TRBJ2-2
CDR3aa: CASSFSGTAANTGELLF

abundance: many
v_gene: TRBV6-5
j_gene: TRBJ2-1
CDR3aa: CASSHHVSSRGFHEQFF

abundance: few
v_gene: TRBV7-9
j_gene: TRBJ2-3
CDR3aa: CANRGVDTQYF

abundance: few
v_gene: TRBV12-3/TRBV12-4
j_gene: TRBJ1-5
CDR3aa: CASSSTPGQVNQPQHF

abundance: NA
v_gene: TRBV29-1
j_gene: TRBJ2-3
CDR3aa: CSADTFGTSGRGDTQYF

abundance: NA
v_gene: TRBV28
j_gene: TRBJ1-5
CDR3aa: CASSVMYSKGYQTQHF

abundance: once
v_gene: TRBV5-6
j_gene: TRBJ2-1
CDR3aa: CASSLGRCRSGYSEQFF

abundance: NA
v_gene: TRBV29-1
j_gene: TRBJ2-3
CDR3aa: CSVGAVGAGDTRYF

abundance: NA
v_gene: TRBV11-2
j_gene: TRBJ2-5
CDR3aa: CASPSPGRGETRYF

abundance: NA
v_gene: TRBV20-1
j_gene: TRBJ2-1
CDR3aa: CSASTGLAGGEGYVGYEQFF

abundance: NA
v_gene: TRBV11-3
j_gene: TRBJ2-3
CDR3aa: CVSSPGGLQDGTQYF

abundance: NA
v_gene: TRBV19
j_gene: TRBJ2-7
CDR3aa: CASSIRAGRYEQYF

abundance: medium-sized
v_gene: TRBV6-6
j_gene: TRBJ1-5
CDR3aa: CASSYFDPTGGLNQPQHF

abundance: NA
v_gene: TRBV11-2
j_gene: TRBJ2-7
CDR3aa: CASSASGWNEHYF

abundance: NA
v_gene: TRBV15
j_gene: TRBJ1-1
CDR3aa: CATSRDHAGTKAFF

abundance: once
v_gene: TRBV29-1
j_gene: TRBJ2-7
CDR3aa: CSVDTGYIDEQHF

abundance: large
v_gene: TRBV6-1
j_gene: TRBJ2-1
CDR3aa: CASIPSYNEQFF

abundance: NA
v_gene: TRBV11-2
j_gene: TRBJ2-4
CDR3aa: CSSSSGTRDNIRYF

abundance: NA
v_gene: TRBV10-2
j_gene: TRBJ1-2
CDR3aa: CASCSLKDCGYTF

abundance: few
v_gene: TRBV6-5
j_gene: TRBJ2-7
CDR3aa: CASGLTSWGGEQYF

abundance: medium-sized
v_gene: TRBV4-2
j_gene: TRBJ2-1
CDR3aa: CASSQESAGREQFF